This T cell receptor beta chain was documented in a study of blood T cell repertoires in COVID-19. Background on the study: There were acute and convalescent COVID-19 samples, and they came from the United States, Italy and Spain. PBMCs, B-cell-depleted T cells, or T cells provided the cDNA or gDNA that made up the material.

In the original workflow: Amplification of reference gene primers was used by the study to estimate nucleated cell counts. Profiled with immunoSEQ multiplex PCR; TCRdb holds only in-frame clones, not every one. V and J calls and clone size are copied from that table; D and trimming were computed from the DNA. The data hold approximately 64,000 clones, with 88% observed a single time. This CDR3 spans 15 amino acids. The V gene lost 2 bases and the J gene lost 3 bases, with 14 bases spanning the gap. Germline CDR1 MNHEY, CDR2 SMNVEV (reference sequence). The sequenced sample was peripheral blood. This chain connects TRBV27 to TRBJ2-7, with D perhaps matching TRBD1 (5 bases). The source of this sequence is a man between 65 and 80 years old with acute or convalescent COVID-19. In nucleotides, the CDR3 is TGTGCCAGCAGTTTAAGCGTAGGGGCAATCTACGAGCAGTACTTC. Translating it yields CASSLSVGAIYEQYF.